These 8 T cell receptor beta chains were all obtained from the same sample, sequenced in a study of blood T cell repertoires in COVID-19. Sequencing was performed with immunoSEQ multiplex PCR; in TCRdb, only in-frame clones are kept and a portion is missing. The table lists approximately 440,000 clones, approximately 88% of them singletons. Sequenced sample: peripheral blood. The receptors come from a woman between 45 and 60 years old with COVID-19, enrolled during active disease.

The chain uses TRBV5-4 and TRBJ1-5, with D unresolved. Germline V gene sequence: CDR1 SGHNT, CDR2 YYREEE (reference sequence). The CDR3 has 16 amino acids. V was clipped by 0 bases and J by 0 bases, with 10 bases between them. The CDR3 loop is CASSLGPGISNQPQHF. The CDR3 DNA is TGTGCCAGCAGCTTGGGTCCGGGGATTAGCAATCAGCCCCAGCATTTT.

The rearrangement uses TRBV5-1 and TRBJ2-5; D might be TRBD2 (6 bases). Germline V gene data show CDR1 as SGHRS and CDR2 as YFSETQ. This CDR3 spans 16 amino acids. Trimming stripped 5 bases from V and 1 base from J, with 18 bases between. DNA for the CDR3: TGCGCCAGCAGTTCGAACCGCAGGAGGGCCCAAGAGACCCAGTACTTC. Its translation is CASSSNRRRAQETQYF. Based on the CDR3 plus reference TRBV5-1 and TRBJ2-5, the full variable domain is KAGVTQTPRYLIKTRGQQVTLSCSPISGHRSVSWYQQTPGQGLQFLFEYFSETQRNKGNFPGRFSGRQFSNSRSEMNVSTLELGDSALYLCASSSNRRRAQETQYFGPGTRLLVL.

The V gene is TRBV28, the J gene TRBJ2-7; 9 bases agree with TRBD1. This CDR3 has 17 amino acids. J lost 0 bases, V lost 2 bases, and 8 bases had no gene match. CDR1 is MDHEN and CDR2 is SYDVKM in the germline V gene. The CDR3: CASSLQGQGMSSYEQYF. In DNA, the CDR3 is TGTGCCAGCAGTTTACAAGGACAGGGGATGAGCTCCTACGAGCAGTACTTC. The full variable domain, completed using reference TRBV28 and TRBJ2-7, is DVKVTQSSRYLVKRTGEKVFLECVQDMDHENMFWYRQDPGLGLRLIYFSYDVKMKEKGDIPEGYSVSREKKERFSLILESASTNQTSMYLCASSLQGQGMSSYEQYFGPGTRLTVT.

The V and J genes are TRBV5-1 and TRBJ2-1; D is undetermined. This CDR3 is 12 amino acids long. The ends were cut back, 3 bases at V and 9 bases at J, with 10 bases in the middle. Germline CDR1 is SGHRS and CDR2 is YFSETQ. For the CDR3, the DNA is TGCGCCAGCAGCTATACAGAAGGTGAGCAGTTCTTC. Translation: CASSYTEGEQFF.

This clone came up a few times. The chain links TRBV2 to TRBJ1-3; 7 positions match TRBD1. The CDR3 consists of 15 residues. The junction had 11 bases not matched to a gene; V was cut back by 8 bases and J by 4 bases. Germline loops: CDR1 SNHLY, CDR2 FYNNEI. CDR3 in DNA: TGTGCCAGCTTTATCGACAGGGCTACAGGAAACACCATATATTTT. It codes for CASFIDRATGNTIYF.

The V and J genes are TRBV4-1 and TRBJ2-3; 9 nucleotides agree with TRBD2. The CDR3 runs to 18 residues. Germline CDR1 and CDR2: MGHRA and YSYEKL. With 3 bases clipped from V and 4 bases from J, the junction kept 14 bases outside the gene matches. In DNA, the CDR3 is TGCGCCAGCAGCCATCTGGGGAGGGTAGCGGGGGCCTCAGATACGCAGTATTTT. The encoded protein is CASSHLGRVAGASDTQYF.

J is TRBJ2-1 and V is TRBV4-1, with 9 nucleotides matching TRBD2. CDR3 size: 15 residues. After removal of 4 bases from V and 3 bases from J, the junction contained 4 bases not matched to a gene. Germline-derived CDR1 and CDR2 are MGHRA and YSYEKL. Here the CDR3 reads CASSLFSGGYNEQFF. In DNA form, the CDR3 reads TGCGCCAGCAGCCTCTTTAGCGGGGGCTACAATGAGCAGTTCTTC.

The rearrangement uses TRBV28 and TRBJ2-3; D gene unclear. The length of the CDR3 is 14 residues. The germline gives CDR1 MDHEN, CDR2 SYDVKM. Between the trimmed V and J ends, which lost 1 base and 4 bases, there was a span of 9 bases. Here the CDR3 DNA reads TGTGCCAGCAGTTTATCCCTGTTTCCAGATACGCAGTATTTT. Translating it yields CASSLSLFPDTQYF.